These 19 T cell receptor beta chains originate from one sample sequenced in a study of T cells after yellow fever vaccination. TCRdb re-analysed the 5' RACE reads in MiXCR, keeping a single row per CDR3 protein. The sample carries 200,000 to 300,000 distinct CDR3 sequences, about an eighth recorded once. Sequencing was performed on CD4+ T cells sorted from PBMCs, taken 45 days after the yellow fever booster vaccination. Receptors originate from a man younger than 40 who received the YFV17D yellow fever vaccine.

This chain connects TRBV6-5 to TRBJ2-3; no reliable D call. The CDR3 totals 16 residues. The V and J ends lost 0 bases and 0 bases respectively, with 10 bases between them. Germline lookup yields CDR1 MNHEY and CDR2 SVGAGI. CDR3 DNA sequence: TGTGCCAGCAGTTACTCGGCAGACCGAAGCACAGATACGCAGTATTTT. This codes for CASSYSADRSTDTQYF.

The genes are TRBV20-1 and TRBJ2-1; D is possibly TRBD1 or TRBD2 (5 bases each). This CDR3 is built from 13 residues. V lost 0 bases, J lost 2 bases, and 5 bases lay in between. Germline assignment: CDR1 DFQATT and CDR2 SNEGSKA (reference sequence). The CDR3 DNA follows: TGCAGTGCTAGAGAGGGGGCCTACAATGAGCAGTTCTTC. Its protein product is CSAREGAYNEQFF.

This clonotype was observed a few times. The chain recombines TRBV10-3 with TRBJ2-3; D is undetermined. V lost 1 base to trimming and J lost 5 bases, with 16 bases between them. Germline CDR1 and CDR2: ENHRY and SYGVKD. The CDR3 extends over 16 amino acids. CDR3 in DNA: TGTGCCATCAGTGAGTATAAGCAGCGTTCAGAAGATACGCAGTATTTT. Translation gives CAISEYKQRSEDTQYF.

This clonotype has a handful of counts. The J gene is TRBJ1-2, the V gene TRBV20-1; D may be TRBD1 (6 bases). The CDR3 loop spans 12 amino acids. Germline V gene data show CDR1 as DFQATT and CDR2 as SNEGSKA (reference sequence). The V end lost 6 bases, the J end lost 2 bases, and 10 bases lay between the germline ends. The CDR3: CSAETGNYGYTF. CDR3 bases: TGCAGTGCCGAAACAGGGAACTATGGCTACACCTTC.

This sequence joins TRBV6-5 and TRBJ1-2, with D hard to call. The CDR3 extends over 13 amino acids. V gave up 5 bases and J gave up 3 bases, with 10 bases separating them. Looked up from germline, CDR1 is MNHEY and CDR2 is SVGAGI. Written as DNA, the CDR3 is TGTGCCAGCAGTCAGCAGAGGTACTATGGCTACACCTTC. It is translated as CASSQQRYYGYTF.

This clonotype was picked up a small number of times. The rearrangement uses TRBV10-3 and TRBJ2-2; 12 bases align to TRBD2. V lost 6 bases to trimming and J lost 6 bases; unmatched junction nucleotides: 14. Germline loops: CDR1 ENHRY, CDR2 SYGVKD. The CDR3 contains 18 residues. CDR3: CAISRTSGDLRDSGELFF. The CDR3 nucleotides read TGTGCCATCAGCAGGACTAGCGGGGACTTGCGGGATTCCGGGGAGCTGTTTTTT.

This chain connects TRBV2 to TRBJ2-5, with TRBD2 matching 9 bases. This CDR3 region has 12 residues. V lost 7 bases and J lost 4; bases outside the gene matches: 1. CDR1 is SNHLY, CDR2 FYNNEI, per germline. The CDR3 here is CASKLAGETQYF. The CDR3 DNA reads as TGTGCCAGCAAACTAGCGGGAGAGACCCAGTACTTC.

This rearrangement joins TRBV5-5 to TRBJ1-2; a weak D match, TRBD1 (6 bases). The germline V gene has CDR1 SGHKS and CDR2 YYEKEE (reference sequence). The CDR3 is made up of 15 amino acids. V was cut by 2 bases and J by 0 bases, with 11 bases left in between. The CDR3 sequence is CASSFDGQPNYGYTF. The CDR3 DNA follows: TGTGCCAGCAGCTTCGATGGACAGCCTAACTATGGCTACACCTTC.

This clonotype was recorded a few times. V gene TRBV24-1 combines with J gene TRBJ2-2; tentatively, D is TRBD2 (5 bases). CDR1 is KGHDR and CDR2 is SFDVKD in the germline V gene. Trimming pared 4 bases from V and 6 bases from J, leaving 8 bases between. The CDR3 contains 13 residues. The CDR3 DNA sequence: TGTGCCACCAGTGAGGGAGCGGCCGGGGAGCTGTTTTTT. It specifies CATSEGAAGELFF.

The CDR3 protein is CASSATTQRLSTDTQYF. Written as DNA, the CDR3 is TGTGCCAGCAGCGCTACGACGCAACGCCTCAGCACAGATACGCAGTATTTT. This rearrangement joins TRBV9 to TRBJ2-3, with D unresolved. V gave up 3 bases and J gave up 0 bases, with 17 bases separating them. Germline assignment: CDR1 SGDLS and CDR2 YYNGEE. The CDR3 runs to 17 residues.

The rearrangement links TRBV5-5 to TRBJ2-5, with D perhaps matching TRBD1 (6 bases). Trimming left V 4 bases short and J 5 bases short, with 18 bases between. Germline V gene data show CDR1 as SGHKS and CDR2 as YYEKEE (reference sequence). The CDR3 loop spans 15 amino acids. CDR3 DNA: TGTGCCAGCAGCCTTCATCCAGGGGACGGGGAGACCCAGTACTTC. Protein product: CASSLHPGDGETQYF.

This clonotype turned up a few times. The chain joins TRBV24-1 to TRBJ2-1; the match to TRBD2 covers 7 bases. V shed 0 bases and J 6 bases; nucleotides not matched to a gene: 7. Germline V CDR1 and CDR2: KGHDR, SFDVKD. The CDR3 is made up of 16 amino acids. DNA of the CDR3: TGTGCCACCAGTGATTTGCTTAGCGGGTCCGTCAATGAGCAGTTCTTC. Protein sequence: CATSDLLSGSVNEQFF.

The chain carries TRBV7-2 and TRBJ2-7; maybe TRBD2 (7 bases). The CDR3 covers 16 residues. Germline CDR1 SGHTA, CDR2 FQGNSA. Trimming cost V 4 bases and J 1 base, with 17 bases left between them. The CDR3 loop reads CASSYRGGHPSYEQYF. The CDR3 DNA is TGTGCCAGCAGCTATAGGGGGGGCCATCCTTCCTACGAGCAGTACTTC.

The genes are TRBV6-1 and TRBJ2-2; TRBD1 matches 11 bases. V dropped 6 bases and J dropped 8; count of bases not matched to a gene: 11. The germline gives CDR1 MNHNS, CDR2 SASEGT. The CDR3 has 16 amino acids. The CDR3 DNA is TGTGCCAGCAGGCCCCGAGGGACAGGGGGTGTAGGGGAGCTGTTTTTT. It codes for CASRPRGTGGVGELFF.

The table lists this clonotype with a few counts. The chain recombines TRBV6-2 or TRBV6-3 with TRBJ2-7; TRBD1 agrees at 9 bases. The CDR3 consists of 14 residues. V was pared by 6 bases and J by 3 bases, with 6 bases of the junction left unmatched. Germline CDR1 reads MNHEY; CDR2 reads SVGEGT. CDR3 nucleotides: TGTGCCAGCAGAGGACAGGGGATTTTCTACGAGCAGTACTTC. Translated: CASRGQGIFYEQYF.

The sample holds many counts of this clonotype. V gene TRBV12-3 or TRBV12-4 combines with J gene TRBJ2-7; D call uncertain. This CDR3 is built from 13 residues. The ends were cut back, 6 bases at V and 1 base at J, with 10 bases in the middle. In DNA, the CDR3 is TGTGCCAGCAGCCCCGGGTTATCCTACGAGCAGTACTTC. It translates to CASSPGLSYEQYF.

In DNA, the CDR3 is TGTGCCAGCAGTTTGTCGAGGGGAGTATACAATGAGCAGTTCTTC. Its protein is CASSLSRGVYNEQFF. The chain uses TRBV12-3 or TRBV12-4 and TRBJ2-1; D possibly matches TRBD1 or TRBD2 (5 bases each). This CDR3 is built from 15 residues. Trimming took off 3 bases at V and 4 bases at J, with 13 bases between the two ends.

Concerning this clonotype: A junction boundary mismatches the germline segment, possibly from a read error. The rearrangement links TRBV5-1 to TRBJ2-1, with D unresolved. Germline V CDR1 and CDR2: SGHRS, YFSETQ. The CDR3 covers 14 residues. CDR3 protein: CASRLASLTNEQFF. In DNA, the CDR3 is TGCGCCAGCAGGTTGGCGTCCTTAACGAATGAGCAGTTCTTC.

The gene calls are TRBV3-1 and TRBJ2-5, with D uncertain. CDR3 length equals 16 residues. Per germline, CDR1 LGHDT and CDR2 YNNKEL (reference sequence). Trimming left V 4 bases short and J 2 bases short, with 17 bases between. The CDR3 reads CASSLESRTRQETQYF. In DNA form, the CDR3 reads TGTGCCAGCAGCCTCGAGAGCCGTACCAGACAAGAGACCCAGTACTTC.